This TCR beta chain was observed in a study of shared clonotypes between healthy human individuals. Positive CCR7 selection of CD45RO-negative cells yielded the naive CD8 cells, and terminally differentiated effector memory CD45RA+ cells were excluded. Germline-derived CDR1 and CDR2 are SGDLS and YYNGEE. V gave up 4 bases and J gave up 7 bases, with 21 bases separating them. This CDR3 is built from 16 residues. Some clones are missing from TCRdb's copy, which holds only in-frame ones; the method was immunoSEQ multiplex PCR. The sample includes millions of clones, about 94% of them seen just once. The V gene is TRBV9, the J gene TRBJ2-1; perhaps TRBD1 as D (5 bases). The sample was naive CD8+ T cells sorted from blood. The TCR sequence derives from a man younger than 30 in good health. DNA for the CDR3: TGTGCCAGCAGCCCCACGAGGCAGGGAAGTCGGAATGAGCAGTTCTTC. Translation gives CASSPTRQGSRNEQFF.